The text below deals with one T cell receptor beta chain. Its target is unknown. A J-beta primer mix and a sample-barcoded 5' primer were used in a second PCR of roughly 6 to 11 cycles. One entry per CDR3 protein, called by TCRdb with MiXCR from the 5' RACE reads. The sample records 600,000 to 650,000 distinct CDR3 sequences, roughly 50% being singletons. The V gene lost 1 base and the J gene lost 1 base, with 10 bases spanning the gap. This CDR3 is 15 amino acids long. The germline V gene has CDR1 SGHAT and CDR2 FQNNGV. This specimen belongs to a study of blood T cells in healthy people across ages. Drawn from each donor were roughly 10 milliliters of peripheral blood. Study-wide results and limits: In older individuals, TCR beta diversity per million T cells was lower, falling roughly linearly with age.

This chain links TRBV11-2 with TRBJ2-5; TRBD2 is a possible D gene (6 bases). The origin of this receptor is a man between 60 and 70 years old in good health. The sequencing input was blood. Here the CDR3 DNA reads TGTGCCAGCAGCTTAGGAGTGGGGGGCCAAGAGACCCAGTACTTC. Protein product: CASSLGVGGQETQYF.